These 3 T cell receptor beta chains came from one sample sequenced in a study of technical replicates of blood from a few donors. Measured with immunoSEQ multiplex PCR; TCRdb has only the in-frame clones, and not every one. The table lists 85,000 to 100,000 clones, 95% of them singletons. The source material was T cells isolated from PBMCs. Receptors originate from a human donor in good health.

J is TRBJ1-6 and V is TRBV5-6, with a tentative D call TRBD1 (6 bases). V lost 3 bases, J lost 0 bases, and 13 bases lay in between. This CDR3 comprises 17 residues. CDR1 and CDR2 from the germline V gene are SGHDT and YYEEEE. CDR3 amino acids: CASSSYRVGSYNSPLHF. CDR3 coding DNA: TGTGCCAGCAGCTCCTACAGGGTGGGCTCCTATAATTCACCCCTCCACTTT.

The rearrangement links TRBV7-6 to TRBJ1-1; maybe TRBD1 (5 bases). Trimming left V 7 bases short and J 0 bases short, with 15 bases between. The CDR3 runs to 15 residues. Germline CDR1 reads SGHVS; CDR2 reads FNYEAQ. The CDR3 DNA sequence: TGTGCCAGCACCCCCAGTGGGGGGGTGAACACTGAAGCTTTCTTT. Its translation: CASTPSGGVNTEAFF.

The V and J genes are TRBV11-2 and TRBJ2-5; D unresolved. CDR1 is SGHAT, CDR2 FQNNGV, per germline. V lost 5 bases and J 5 bases, leaving 18 bases between the germline ends. The CDR3 covers 15 residues. CDR3 in DNA: TGTGCCAGCAGCGTAAGGCCCCGTCTCGGGGAGACCCAGTACTTC. Its protein is CASSVRPRLGETQYF.